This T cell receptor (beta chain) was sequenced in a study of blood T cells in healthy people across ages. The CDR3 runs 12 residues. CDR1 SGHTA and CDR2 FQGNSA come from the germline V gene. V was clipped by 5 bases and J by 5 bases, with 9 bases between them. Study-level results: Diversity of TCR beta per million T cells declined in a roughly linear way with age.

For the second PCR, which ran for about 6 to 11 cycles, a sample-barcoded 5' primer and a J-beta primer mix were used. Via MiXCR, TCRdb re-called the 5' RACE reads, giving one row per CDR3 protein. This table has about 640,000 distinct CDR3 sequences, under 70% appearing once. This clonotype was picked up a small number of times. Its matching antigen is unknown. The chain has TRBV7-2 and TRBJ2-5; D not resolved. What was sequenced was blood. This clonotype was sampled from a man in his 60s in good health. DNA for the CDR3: TGTGCCAGCAGCACCCTTCATGAGACCCAGTACTTC. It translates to CASSTLHETQYF.